These 15 T cell receptor beta chains came from one sample sequenced in a study of beta chain features in type 1 diabetes. TCRB transcripts that were expressed got sequenced, as all of the isolated RNA had been reverse transcribed. Clones were sequenced by immunoSEQ multiplex PCR, and TCRdb holds only the in-frame ones, with some missing. This table has 900,000 or so clones, about 17% appearing once. The sequencing input was naive CD4+ T cells from blood. The receptors derive from a woman aged 18-29 years in good health.

The chain is built from TRBV28 and TRBJ1-5, with TRBD1 matching 10 bases. V lost 3 bases, J lost 4 bases, and 0 bases stayed unmatched. Germline lookup yields CDR1 MDHEN and CDR2 SYDVKM. The CDR3 length is 14 residues. This CDR3 reads CASSLDRGNQPQHF. The CDR3 DNA follows: TGTGCCAGCAGTTTGGACAGGGGGAATCAGCCCCAGCATTTT. The whole variable domain, filled in from reference TRBV28 and TRBJ1-5, reads DVKVTQSSRYLVKRTGEKVFLECVQDMDHENMFWYRQDPGLGLRLIYFSYDVKMKEKGDIPEGYSVSREKKERFSLILESASTNQTSMYLCASSLDRGNQPQHFGDGTRLSIL.

This chain uses TRBV7-9 with TRBJ1-1; TRBD1 aligns across 7 bases. Germline V gene data show CDR1 as SEHNR and CDR2 as FQNEAQ (reference sequence). The CDR3 runs 15 residues. Losses at the gene ends were 1 base for V and 8 bases for J; bases not matched to a gene: 10. The DNA for the CDR3 is TGTGCCAGCAGCTTAGGACAGGGTTCGGGGGGCGAAGCTTTCTTT. The encoded protein is CASSLGQGSGGEAFF.

J is TRBJ2-1 and V is TRBV7-9; D not resolved. Between the trimmed V and J ends, which lost 5 bases and 9 bases, there was a span of 17 bases. The CDR3 loop spans 14 amino acids. Per the germline V gene, CDR1 is SEHNR and CDR2 is FQNEAQ (reference sequence). In DNA form, the CDR3 reads TGTGCCAGCAGCCTACCCAACAATGGCGTTGAGCAGTTCTTC. It specifies CASSLPNNGVEQFF.

This clone turned up a few times. V is TRBV18 and J is TRBJ2-1; perhaps TRBD1 as D (6 bases). CDR1 KGHSH and CDR2 LQKENI come from the germline V gene. The CDR3 contains 11 residues. Trimming took 6 bases from V and 12 from J, leaving 12 bases between them. The CDR3: CASSAGTSQFF. The CDR3 DNA reads TGTGCCAGCTCCGCCGGGACATCGCAGTTCTTC.

This clone was detected only a few times. This CDR3 reads CASTQGERDGELFF. CDR3 nucleotides: TGTGCCAGCACACAGGGGGAAAGGGACGGGGAGCTGTTTTTT. The chain recombines TRBV19 with TRBJ2-2, with TRBD1 matching over 8 bases. The germline V gene has CDR1 LNHDA and CDR2 SQIVND (reference sequence). The CDR3 totals 14 residues. The trim removed 9 bases at V and 7 bases at J, leaving 10 bases unmatched.

The chain uses TRBV6-1 and TRBJ1-5, with 7 bases matching TRBD1. Losses at the gene ends were 1 base for V and 1 base for J; bases not matched to a gene: 7. The CDR3 has 17 residues. Germline CDR1 and CDR2: MNHNS and SASEGT. As DNA, the CDR3 is TGTGCCAGCAGTGAAGGGGGACAGACTTGGAGCAATCAGCCCCAGCATTTT. It specifies CASSEGGQTWSNQPQHF.

In this sample, this clone turned up a few times. This chain links TRBV4-3 with TRBJ2-6; D unclear. This CDR3 is built from 16 residues. CDR1 is LGHNA, CDR2 YSLEER, per germline. V gave up 2 bases and J gave up 2 bases, with 10 bases separating them. The CDR3 sequence: CASSQSLRAGANVLTF. The CDR3 DNA sequence: TGCGCCAGCAGCCAATCACTCCGGGCTGGGGCCAACGTCCTGACTTTC.

V is TRBV10-1 and J is TRBJ1-2; D unresolved. V was clipped by 8 bases and J by 3 bases, with 13 bases between them. Germline V lookup: CDR1 WNHNN, CDR2 SYGVQD (reference sequence). The CDR3 is 13 amino acids. This CDR3 is CASLSRKDYGYTF. Written as DNA, the CDR3 is TGCGCCAGCCTCTCTCGAAAGGACTATGGCTACACCTTC.

The sample holds a few counts of this clone. The chain carries TRBV19 and TRBJ2-7; 8 bases align to TRBD2. Looked up from germline, CDR1 is LNHDA and CDR2 is SQIVND (reference sequence). V dropped 7 bases and J dropped 0; count of bases not matched to a gene: 5. The CDR3 loop spans 14 amino acids. In DNA, the CDR3 is TGTGCCAGTATGTCAACTAGCGGCTCCTACGAGCAGTACTTC. This encodes CASMSTSGSYEQYF.

The gene calls are TRBV18 and TRBJ2-7; maybe TRBD1 (5 bases). With 8 bases removed from V and 3 bases from J, the gap between germline ends came to 14 bases. This CDR3 is built from 13 residues. CDR1 is KGHSH and CDR2 is LQKENI in the germline V gene. CDR3 DNA sequence: TGTGCCAGCGCTCAGAGACAGAACTACGAGCAGTACTTC. Its translation is CASAQRQNYEQYF.

This clone was counted between two and nine times. The V call is TRBV11-2, the J call TRBJ2-4, with D unresolved. CDR3 size: 12 residues. Germline V lookup: CDR1 SGHAT, CDR2 FQNNGV. V lost 5 bases to trimming and J lost 7 bases, with 9 bases between them. The DNA of the CDR3 is TGTGCCAGCAGCCCGCTAGGGAACATTCAGTACTTC. Translating it yields CASSPLGNIQYF.

This clone was observed a handful of times. Other DNA sequences in the sample encode the same CDR3. J is TRBJ2-6 and V is TRBV6-6; D is uncertain. The CDR3 is made up of 13 amino acids. Germline V gene sequence: CDR1 MNHNY, CDR2 SVGAGI (reference sequence). The germline V and J ends were trimmed by 0 bases and 3 bases, with 0 bases remaining between them. The CDR3 protein is CASSYSGANVLTF. DNA of the CDR3: TGTGCCAGCAGTTACTCTGGGGCCAACGTCCTGACTTTC.

The genes are TRBV28 and TRBJ2-7, with TRBD2 matching 8 bases. V lost 1 base and J lost 5; bases outside the gene matches: 7. Germline V CDR1 and CDR2: MDHEN, SYDVKM. The length of the CDR3 is 15 residues. The CDR3 reads CASSLSASGLDEQYF. The DNA for the CDR3 is TGTGCCAGCAGTTTATCGGCTAGCGGGCTTGACGAGCAGTACTTC.

The chain links TRBV23-1 to TRBJ2-1, with D possibly being TRBD2 (5 bases). TRBV23-1 is an ORF, with its function uncertain. The CDR3 spans 20 residues. Trimming pared 0 bases from V and 5 bases from J, leaving 26 bases between. CDR3 region: CASSQSFFPPSGSRNNEQFF. The CDR3 coding sequence is TGCGCCAGCAGTCAATCGTTCTTCCCCCCTAGTGGGAGTAGAAACAATGAGCAGTTCTTC.

This sequence joins TRBV27 and TRBJ2-1; 10 nucleotides match TRBD2. Germline V gene sequence: CDR1 MNHEY, CDR2 SMNVEV (reference sequence). V dropped 6 bases and J dropped 3; count of bases not matched to a gene: 14. This CDR3 contains 18 residues. The CDR3 DNA follows: TGTGCCAGCAGCCTTGGTAGCGGGAGGTCGGGGGGCTACAATGAGCAGTTCTTC. This translates into CASSLGSGRSGGYNEQFF.